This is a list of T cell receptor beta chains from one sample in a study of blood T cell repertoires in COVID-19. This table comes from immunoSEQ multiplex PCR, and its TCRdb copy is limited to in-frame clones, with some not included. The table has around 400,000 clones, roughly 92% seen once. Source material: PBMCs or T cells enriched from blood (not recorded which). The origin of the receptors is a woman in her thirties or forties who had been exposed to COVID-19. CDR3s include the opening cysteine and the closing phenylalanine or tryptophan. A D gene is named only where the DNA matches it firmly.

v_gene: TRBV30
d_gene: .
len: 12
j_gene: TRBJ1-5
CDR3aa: CAWSEGNQPQHF
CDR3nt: TGTGCCTGGAGTGAGGGGAATCAGCCCCAGCATTTT

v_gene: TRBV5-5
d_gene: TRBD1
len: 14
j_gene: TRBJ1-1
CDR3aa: CASSLAGTGGRAFF
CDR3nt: TGTGCCAGCAGCTTGGCAGGGACAGGGGGCCGGGCTTTCTTT

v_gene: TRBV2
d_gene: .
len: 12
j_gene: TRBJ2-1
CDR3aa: CASSGDYNEQFF
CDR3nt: TGTGCCAGCAGCGGGGACTACAATGAGCAGTTCTTC

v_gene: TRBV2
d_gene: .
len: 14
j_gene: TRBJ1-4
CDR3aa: CASRGGGYIEKLFF
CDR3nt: TGTGCCAGCCGCGGGGGAGGGTACATTGAAAAACTGTTTTTT

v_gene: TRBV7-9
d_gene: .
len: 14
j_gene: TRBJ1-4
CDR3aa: CASSFGPINEKLFF
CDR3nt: TGTGCCAGCAGCTTTGGGCCGATTAATGAAAAACTGTTTTTT

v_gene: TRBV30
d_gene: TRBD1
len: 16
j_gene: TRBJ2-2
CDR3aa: CAWSVDRTGSAGELFF
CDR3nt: TGTGCCTGGAGTGTAGATAGGACAGGGAGCGCCGGGGAGCTGTTTTTT

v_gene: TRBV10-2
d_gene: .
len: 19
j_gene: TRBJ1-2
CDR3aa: CASSESFSPPDQIYYGYTF
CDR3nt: TGCGCCAGCAGTGAGTCCTTCTCCCCTCCCGATCAGATTTACTATGGCTACACCTTC

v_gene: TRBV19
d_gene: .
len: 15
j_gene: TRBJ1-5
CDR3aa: CASSIVQGLNQPQHF
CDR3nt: TGTGCCAGTAGTATTGTCCAGGGTCTTAATCAGCCCCAGCATTTT

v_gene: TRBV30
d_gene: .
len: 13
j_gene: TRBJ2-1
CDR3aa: CAWSAISTGEQFF
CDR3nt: TGTGCCTGGAGTGCCATAAGTACGGGTGAGCAGTTCTTC

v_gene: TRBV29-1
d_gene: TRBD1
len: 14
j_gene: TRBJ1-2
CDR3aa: CSVERAQGNYGYTF
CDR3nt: TGCAGCGTTGAACGCGCACAGGGGAACTATGGCTACACCTTC